One and the same sample provided the 5 T cell receptor beta chains below, sequenced in a study of shared clonotypes between healthy human individuals. CD45RO-negative CD8 cells positively selected for CCR7 made up the naive population, which excluded terminally differentiated effector memory CD45RA+ cells. Measured with immunoSEQ multiplex PCR; TCRdb has only the in-frame clones, and not every one. The table lists about 600,000 clones, about 95% of them singletons, with approximately 0.1% in the top ten. The sample consisted of naive CD8+ T cells sorted from blood. These receptors all stem from a woman in her 30s in good health.

The chain couples TRBV30 to TRBJ2-3; TRBD1 is a possible D gene (5 bases). Trimming removed 2 bases at V and 6 bases at J, with 15 bases between. From germline, CDR1 is GTSNPN and CDR2 SVGIG (reference sequence). This CDR3 is 14 amino acids long. The CDR3 nucleotides read TGTGCCTGGAGTTTAGGGGCTGGAGCGGATACGCAGTATTTT. This encodes CAWSLGAGADTQYF. The variable domain in full, with the rest retrieved from reference TRBV30 and TRBJ2-3, is SQTIHQWPATLVQPVGSPLSLECTVEGTSNPNLYWYRQAAGRGLQLLFYSVGIGQISSEVPQNLSASRPQDRQFILSSKKLLLSDSGFYLCAWSLGAGADTQYFGPGTRLTVL.

The chain recombines TRBV5-7 with TRBJ2-7; TRBD1 is a possible D gene (5 bases). TRBV5-7 is an open reading frame whose function is uncertain. The CDR3 extends over 15 amino acids. The V end lost 1 base, the J end lost 1 base, and 12 bases lay between the germline ends. CDR3: CASSLTGLESYEQYF. CDR3 sequence (DNA): TGTGCCAGCAGCTTGACAGGCCTGGAGTCCTACGAGCAGTACTTC.

The genes are TRBV29-1 and TRBJ2-1; 10 nucleotides agree with TRBD2. The V gene end was trimmed by 6 bases and the J gene end by 7 bases; junction bases not matched to a gene: 6. Germline loops: CDR1 SQVTM, CDR2 ANQGSEA. This CDR3 contains 13 residues. Here the CDR3 reads CSVFSSGSNEQFF. CDR3 DNA: TGCAGCGTCTTCTCTAGCGGGAGTAATGAGCAGTTCTTC.

V and J are TRBV7-9 and TRBJ2-1, with 10 bases fitting TRBD2. This CDR3 comprises 15 residues. The V segment lost 3 bases and the J segment 6 bases; nucleotides outside the gene matches: 5. The germline V gene has CDR1 SEHNR and CDR2 FQNEAQ (reference sequence). DNA of the CDR3: TGTGCCAGCAGCTTTTCGGGACTAGCGTTCAATGAGCAGTTCTTC. This translates into CASSFSGLAFNEQFF.

The chain has TRBV15 and TRBJ2-5; 7 bases agree with TRBD1. The CDR3 contains 14 residues. Germline assignment: CDR1 LNHNV and CDR2 YYDKDF (reference sequence). J gave up 5 bases and V 0 bases, and 3 bases lay outside the gene matches. In nucleotides, the CDR3 is TGTGCCACCAGCAGAGATGTAGGGGGCGAGACCCAGTACTTC. Amino acid sequence: CATSRDVGGETQYF.